The 23 T cell receptor beta chains given below trace back to one sample, sequenced in a study of blood T cell repertoires in COVID-19. TCRdb's copy holds only in-frame clones and misses some; the assay was immunoSEQ multiplex PCR. The repertoire holds about 150,000 clones, with 83% as singletons. Sequenced input: peripheral blood. Every receptor here comes from a woman aged 55-70 years with COVID-19, enrolled during active disease.

This clone was detected a few times. The chain combines TRBV27 with TRBJ1-1; 7 positions match TRBD1. The CDR3 length is 16 residues. After removal of 3 bases from V and 3 bases from J, the junction contained 10 bases not matched to a gene. Germline values: CDR1 MNHEY, CDR2 SMNVEV (reference sequence). CDR3 in amino acids: CASSFLGQVGDTEAFF. The CDR3 region has the DNA TGTGCCAGCAGTTTCTTAGGACAGGTCGGAGACACTGAAGCTTTCTTT.

V gene TRBV6-5 combines with J gene TRBJ2-2, with D possibly TRBD2 on 5 matching bases. The CDR3 length is 15 residues. CDR1 and CDR2 from the germline V gene are MNHEY and SVGAGI. V gave up 8 bases and J gave up 0 bases, with 13 bases separating them. CDR3 residues: CASPRTRSNTGELFF. CDR3 coding DNA: TGTGCCAGCCCCCGTACTAGGTCGAACACCGGGGAGCTGTTTTTT.

V usage is TRBV7-3 and J usage is TRBJ1-2, with TRBD1 matching over 7 bases. V lost 1 base to trimming and J lost 6 bases; unmatched junction nucleotides: 17. The CDR3 loop spans 18 amino acids. The germline V gene has CDR1 SGHTA and CDR2 FQGTGA. DNA of the CDR3: TGTGCCAGCAGCTTAAACCCCCCAGGGGTACAGGGGAGGAATGGCTACACCTTC. This translates into CASSLNPPGVQGRNGYTF.

J is TRBJ1-1 and V is TRBV30; D possibly corresponds to TRBD1 (5 bases). The CDR3 sequence is 12 residues long. Per the germline V gene, CDR1 is GTSNPN and CDR2 is SVGIG (reference sequence). The V end lost 4 bases, the J end lost 5 bases, and 11 bases lay between the germline ends. The CDR3 DNA is TGTGCCTGGACCACAGGCCGGACTGAAGCTTTCTTT. It specifies CAWTTGRTEAFF.

J is TRBJ1-5 and V is TRBV2; weak D call: TRBD1 (6 bases). Germline CDR1 SNHLY, CDR2 FYNNEI. This CDR3 region has 15 residues. With 4 bases removed from V and 3 bases from J, the gap between germline ends came to 13 bases. This CDR3 is CASSAVTGPNQPQHF. The CDR3, as DNA: TGTGCCAGCAGTGCTGTTACAGGGCCCAATCAGCCCCAGCATTTT.

The rearrangement joins TRBV11-2 to TRBJ1-1; no firm D call. Trimming removed 1 base at V and 8 bases at J, with 14 bases between. This CDR3 is built from 14 residues. The germline CDR1 and CDR2 sequences are SGHAT and FQNNGV. CDR3 bases: TGTGCCAGCAGCTTAGGTCAGCCCACCGGGGAAGCTTTCTTT. Translated: CASSLGQPTGEAFF.

The rearrangement links TRBV7-9 to TRBJ1-1, with TRBD1 matching 7 bases. The germline V gene encodes CDR1 SEHNR and CDR2 FQNEAQ (reference sequence). Trimming removed 1 base from V and 11 bases from J; junction bases left unmatched: 7. The CDR3 is 13 amino acids. CDR3 in DNA: TGTGCCAGCAGCTTAGATCAGACAGGGCTGGCTTTCTTT. Translating gives CASSLDQTGLAFF.

This rearrangement joins TRBV21-1 to TRBJ1-3. TRBV21-1 counts as a pseudogene. The CDR3 extends over 12 amino acids. The CDR3 DNA reads TGTGCCGGCAGTAGCTCTGGAAACACCATATATTTT. It specifies CAGSSSGNTIYF.

This clone is a singleton in its sample. The V gene is TRBV3-1 (or the pseudogene TRBV3-2), the J gene TRBJ1-6; tentative D call: TRBD1 (6 bases). The CDR3 sequence is 16 residues long. Germline CDR1 and CDR2: LGHDT and YNNKEL (reference sequence). Trimming took off 1 base at V and 2 bases at J, with 9 bases between the two ends. CDR3 in DNA: TGTGCCAGCAGCCAAGCGTGGACAGCCTATAATTCACCCCTCCACTTT. The encoded protein is CASSQAWTAYNSPLHF.

This clone was detected only once. The chain couples TRBV9 to TRBJ2-6; D might be TRBD2 (6 bases). The CDR3 extends over 16 amino acids. CDR1 and CDR2 (germline): SGDLS, YYNGEE. Trimming took 5 bases from V and 0 from J, leaving 12 bases between them. The CDR3 DNA follows: TGTGCCAGCAGATCGGGAGTCCTCTCTGGGGCCAACGTCCTGACTTTC. Translated, it gives CASRSGVLSGANVLTF.

In regard to this clone: The identical CDR3 is also encoded by other nucleotide sequences in the sample. The V and J genes are TRBV5-4 and TRBJ2-5; D is perhaps TRBD1 (6 bases). Looked up from germline, CDR1 is SGHNT and CDR2 is YYREEE (reference sequence). Trimming took off 4 bases at V and 5 bases at J, with 12 bases between the two ends. The CDR3 consists of 13 residues. Here the CDR3 reads CASSRQVGETQYF. DNA for the CDR3: TGTGCCAGCAGCCGACAGGTAGGGGAGACCCAGTACTTC.

The sample holds one count of this clone. The genes are TRBV7-9 and TRBJ1-4; no clear D. This CDR3 has 14 amino acids. Per germline, CDR1 SEHNR and CDR2 FQNEAQ (reference sequence). The V gene lost 5 bases and the J gene lost 8 bases, with 15 bases spanning the gap. CDR3 nucleotides: TGTGCCAGCAGCCTACGTGATGGAGGGGAAAAACTGTTTTTT. Translating it yields CASSLRDGGEKLFF.

V gene TRBV7-3 combines with J gene TRBJ1-3, with D possibly matching TRBD1 (6 bases). V was pared by 0 bases and J by 1 base, with 13 bases between. This CDR3 region has 17 residues. In germline, CDR1 is SGHTA, CDR2 FQGTGA. The CDR3 DNA follows: TGTGCCAGCAGCTTAACGGGGGCGACAGTTTCTGGAAACACCATATATTTT. Residues: CASSLTGATVSGNTIYF.

This chain joins TRBV10-3 and TRBJ2-1, with a possible D match to TRBD2 (6 bases). The CDR3 totals 14 residues. V shed 3 bases and J shed 7 bases, with 13 bases lying between them. Germline V gene sequence: CDR1 ENHRY, CDR2 SYGVKD. As DNA, the CDR3 is TGTGCCATCAGTGATGGGGGGAGTGGGAATGAGCAGTTCTTC. It translates to CAISDGGSGNEQFF.

This clone was seen more than once but under ten times. The chain combines TRBV2 with TRBJ2-1; maybe TRBD2 (6 bases). From germline, CDR1 is SNHLY and CDR2 FYNNEI. This CDR3 comprises 13 residues. Trimming pared 6 bases from V and 7 bases from J, leaving 13 bases between. CDR3 nucleotide sequence: TGTGCCAGCAGAGATACTAGCAGGAATGAGCAGTTCTTC. Translation gives CASRDTSRNEQFF.

The rearrangement links TRBV27 to TRBJ2-1, with 14 bases aligning to TRBD2. The germline CDR1 and CDR2 sequences are MNHEY and SMNVEV (reference sequence). The CDR3 consists of 16 residues. V gave up 6 bases and J gave up 7 bases; unmatched junction bases: 8. DNA of the CDR3: TGTGCCAGCAGCCCTCTGGGACTAGCGGGAGTAAATGAGCAGTTCTTC. Translated: CASSPLGLAGVNEQFF.

The chain has TRBV5-1 and TRBJ1-2; TRBD1 matches 10 bases. CDR3 length: 14 amino acids. The germline V gene has CDR1 SGHRS and CDR2 YFSETQ. The V and J ends lost 5 bases and 7 bases, in that order; junction bases with no gene match: 8. CDR3 sequence: CASSLTRTGGGYTF. As DNA, the CDR3 is TGCGCCAGCAGTTTGACACGGACAGGGGGTGGCTACACCTTC.

The chain carries TRBV5-1 and TRBJ1-1, with TRBD1 identical over 8 bases. This CDR3 contains 15 residues. V shed 0 bases, J shed 5 bases, and the junction held 6 bases outside the gene matches. The germline CDR1 and CDR2 sequences are SGHRS and YFSETQ. This CDR3 reads CASSLEVNRGTEAFF. In nucleotides, the CDR3 is TGCGCCAGCAGCTTGGAGGTTAACAGGGGGACTGAAGCTTTCTTT.

The genes are TRBV18 and TRBJ1-2; 11 bases are a match to TRBD1. The length of the CDR3 is 17 residues. V gave up 4 bases and J gave up 4 bases; unmatched junction bases: 11. In germline, CDR1 is KGHSH, CDR2 LQKENI. The CDR3 is CASSQAPPGTGGYGYTF. The CDR3 bases are TGTGCCAGCTCACAAGCACCGCCCGGGACAGGGGGCTATGGCTACACCTTC.

This chain links TRBV2 with TRBJ2-4; a possible D gene is TRBD1 (7 bases). The germline V gene has CDR1 SNHLY and CDR2 FYNNEI. This CDR3 is 12 amino acids long. V was clipped by 6 bases and J by 7 bases, with 10 bases between them. The CDR3 bases are TGTGCCAGCAGCGCAGGGGGGAACATTCAGTACTTC. Its translation is CASSAGGNIQYF.

A remark on this clone: Distinct nucleotide sequences in the sample also encode this CDR3. The chain has TRBV30 and TRBJ1-4, with a weak D call TRBD1 (5 bases). CDR1 and CDR2 from the germline V gene are GTSNPN and SVGIG (reference sequence). The V end was cut by 1 base, the J end by 0 bases, with 6 bases between. The CDR3 contains 14 residues. CDR3 sequence: CAWSGQSTNEKLFF. DNA for the CDR3: TGTGCCTGGAGTGGACAGTCAACTAATGAAAAACTGTTTTTT.

This chain uses TRBV11-2 with TRBJ1-1; D gene uncertain. V gave up 1 base and J gave up 1 base, with 7 bases separating them. From germline, CDR1 is SGHAT and CDR2 FQNNGV. This CDR3 spans 14 amino acids. CDR3 coding DNA: TGTGCCAGCAGCTTAGTTCGGGGGAACACTGAAGCTTTCTTT. This encodes CASSLVRGNTEAFF. Full variable domain (missing parts from reference TRBV11-2 and TRBJ1-1): EAGVAQSPRYKIIEKRQSVAFWCNPISGHATLYWYQQILGQGPKLLIQFQNNGVVDDSQLPKDRFSAERLKGVDSTLKIQPAKLEDSAVYLCASSLVRGNTEAFFGQGTRLTVV.

V and J are TRBV5-1 and TRBJ1-5, with 7 positions matching TRBD1. The V segment lost 5 bases and the J segment 6 bases; nucleotides outside the gene matches: 8. Per the germline V gene, CDR1 is SGHRS and CDR2 is YFSETQ. The CDR3 has 14 residues. CDR3 sequence: CASRLGQESQPQHF. The CDR3 DNA sequence: TGCGCCAGCAGACTTGGACAGGAGAGTCAGCCCCAGCATTTT. The complete variable domain, with remaining parts taken from reference TRBV5-1 and TRBJ1-5, reads KAGVTQTPRYLIKTRGQQVTLSCSPISGHRSVSWYQQTPGQGLQFLFEYFSETQRNKGNFPGRFSGRQFSNSRSEMNVSTLELGDSALYLCASRLGQESQPQHFGDGTRLSIL.